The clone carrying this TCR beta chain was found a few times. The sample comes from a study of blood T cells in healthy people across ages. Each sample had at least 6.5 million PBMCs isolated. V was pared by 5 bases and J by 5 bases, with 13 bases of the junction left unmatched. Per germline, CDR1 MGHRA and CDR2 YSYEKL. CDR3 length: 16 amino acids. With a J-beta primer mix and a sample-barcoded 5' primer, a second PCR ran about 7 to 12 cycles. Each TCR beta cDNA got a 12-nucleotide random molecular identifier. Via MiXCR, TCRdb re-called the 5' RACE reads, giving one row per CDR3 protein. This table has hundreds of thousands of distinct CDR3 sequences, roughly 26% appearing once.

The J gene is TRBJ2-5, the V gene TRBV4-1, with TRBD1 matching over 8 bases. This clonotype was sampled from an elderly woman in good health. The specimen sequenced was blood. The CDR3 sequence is CASSVEARGRVETQYF. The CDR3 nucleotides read TGCGCCAGCAGCGTCGAAGCCAGGGGGCGCGTGGAGACCCAGTACTTC.